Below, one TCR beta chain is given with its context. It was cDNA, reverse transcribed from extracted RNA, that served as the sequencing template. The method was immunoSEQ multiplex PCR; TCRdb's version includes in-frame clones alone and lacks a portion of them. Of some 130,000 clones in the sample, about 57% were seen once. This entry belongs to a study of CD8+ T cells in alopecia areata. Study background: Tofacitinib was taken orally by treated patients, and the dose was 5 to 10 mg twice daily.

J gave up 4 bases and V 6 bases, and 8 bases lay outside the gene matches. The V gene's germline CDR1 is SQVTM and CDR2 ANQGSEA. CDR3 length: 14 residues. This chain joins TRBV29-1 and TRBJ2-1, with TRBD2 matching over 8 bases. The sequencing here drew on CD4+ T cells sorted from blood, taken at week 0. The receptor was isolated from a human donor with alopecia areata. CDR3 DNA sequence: TGCAGCGTGGATGCGGGGGGCCTTTACAATGAGCAGTTCTTC. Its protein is CSVDAGGLYNEQFF.